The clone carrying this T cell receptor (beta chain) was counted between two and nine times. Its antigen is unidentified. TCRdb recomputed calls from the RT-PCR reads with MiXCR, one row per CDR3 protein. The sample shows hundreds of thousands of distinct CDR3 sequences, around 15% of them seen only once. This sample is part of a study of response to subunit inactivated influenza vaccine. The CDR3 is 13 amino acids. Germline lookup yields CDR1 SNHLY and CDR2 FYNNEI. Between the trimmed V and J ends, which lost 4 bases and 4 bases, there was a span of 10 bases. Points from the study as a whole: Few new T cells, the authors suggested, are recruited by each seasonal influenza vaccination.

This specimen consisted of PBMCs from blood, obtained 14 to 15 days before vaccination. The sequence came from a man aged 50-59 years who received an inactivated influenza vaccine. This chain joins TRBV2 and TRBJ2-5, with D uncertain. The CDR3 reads CASSGKRGETQYF. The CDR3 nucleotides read TGTGCCAGCAGTGGAAAGAGAGGAGAGACCCAGTACTTC.